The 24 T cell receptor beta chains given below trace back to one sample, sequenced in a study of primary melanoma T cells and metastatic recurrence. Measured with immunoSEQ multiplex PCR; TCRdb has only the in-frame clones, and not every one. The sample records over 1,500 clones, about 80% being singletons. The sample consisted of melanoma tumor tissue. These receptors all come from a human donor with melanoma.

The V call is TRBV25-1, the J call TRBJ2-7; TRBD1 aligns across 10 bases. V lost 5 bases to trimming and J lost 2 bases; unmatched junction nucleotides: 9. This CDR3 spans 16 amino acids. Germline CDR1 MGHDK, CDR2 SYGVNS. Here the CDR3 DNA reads TGTGCCAGCAGTCTTTCCGGGACAGGGGTAACCTACGAGCAGTACTTC. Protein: CASSLSGTGVTYEQYF.

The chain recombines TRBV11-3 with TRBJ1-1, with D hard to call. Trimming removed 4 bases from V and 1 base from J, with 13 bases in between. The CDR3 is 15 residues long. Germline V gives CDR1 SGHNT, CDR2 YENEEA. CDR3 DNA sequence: TGTGCCAGCAGCTCCGAGTCCTGGGGGAACACTGAAGCTTTCTTT. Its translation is CASSSESWGNTEAFF.

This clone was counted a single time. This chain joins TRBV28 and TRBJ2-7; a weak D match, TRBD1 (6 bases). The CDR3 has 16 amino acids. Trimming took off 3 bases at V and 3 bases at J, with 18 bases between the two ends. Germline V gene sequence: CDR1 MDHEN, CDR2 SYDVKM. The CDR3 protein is CASSFRARGVDYEQYF. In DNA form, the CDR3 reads TGTGCCAGCAGTTTCCGAGCCAGGGGTGTTGACTACGAGCAGTACTTC.

The CDR3 region has the DNA TGTGCCAGCAGCCAAGTTTACGGAGGAGTTTCGGGAAACACCATATATTTT. Its protein is CASSQVYGGVSGNTIYF. The chain combines TRBV11-3 with TRBJ1-3; D ambiguous. Germline lookup yields CDR1 SGHNT and CDR2 YENEEA. This CDR3 has 17 amino acids. Trimming removed 5 bases from V and 4 bases from J, with 21 bases in between.

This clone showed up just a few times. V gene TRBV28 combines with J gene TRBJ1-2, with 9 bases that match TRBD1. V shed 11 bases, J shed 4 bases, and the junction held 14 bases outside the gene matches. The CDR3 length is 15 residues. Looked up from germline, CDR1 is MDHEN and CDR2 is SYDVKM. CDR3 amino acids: CAARGKTGGGYGYTF. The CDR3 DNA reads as TGTGCCGCCAGAGGGAAGACAGGGGGTGGCTATGGCTACACCTTC.

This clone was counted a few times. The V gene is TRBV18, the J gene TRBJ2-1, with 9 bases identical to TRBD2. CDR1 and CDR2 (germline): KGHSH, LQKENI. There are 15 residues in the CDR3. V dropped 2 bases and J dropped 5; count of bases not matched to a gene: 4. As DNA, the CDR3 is TGTGCCAGCTCACCAATTCCTAGCGGGGACAATGAGCAGTTCTTC. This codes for CASSPIPSGDNEQFF. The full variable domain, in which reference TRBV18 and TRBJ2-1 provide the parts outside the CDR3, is NAGVMQNPRHLVRRRGQEARLRCSPMKGHSHVYWYRQLPEEGLKFMVYLQKENIIDESGMPKERFSAEFPKEGPSILRIQQVVRGDSAAYFCASSPIPSGDNEQFFGPGTRLTVL.

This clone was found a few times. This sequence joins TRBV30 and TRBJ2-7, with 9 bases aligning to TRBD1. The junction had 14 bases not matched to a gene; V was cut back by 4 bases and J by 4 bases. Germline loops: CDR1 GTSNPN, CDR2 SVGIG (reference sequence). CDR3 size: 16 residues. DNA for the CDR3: TGTGCCTGGACACCCTTTTTAGGGACAGGGTTATACGAGCAGTACTTC. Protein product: CAWTPFLGTGLYEQYF.

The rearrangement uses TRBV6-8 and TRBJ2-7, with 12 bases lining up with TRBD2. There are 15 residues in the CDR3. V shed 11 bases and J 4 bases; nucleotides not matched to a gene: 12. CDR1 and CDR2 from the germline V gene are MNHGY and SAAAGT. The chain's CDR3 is CAGTVELAGGYEQYF. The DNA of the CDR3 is TGTGCCGGGACTGTGGAGCTAGCGGGAGGGTACGAGCAGTACTTC.

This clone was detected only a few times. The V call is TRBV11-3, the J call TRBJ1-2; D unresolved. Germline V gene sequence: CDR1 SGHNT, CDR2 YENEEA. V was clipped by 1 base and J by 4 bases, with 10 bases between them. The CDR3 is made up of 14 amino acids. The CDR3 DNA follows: TGTGCCAGCAGCTTAGGAGTCGACCTCTATGGCTACACCTTC. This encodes CASSLGVDLYGYTF.

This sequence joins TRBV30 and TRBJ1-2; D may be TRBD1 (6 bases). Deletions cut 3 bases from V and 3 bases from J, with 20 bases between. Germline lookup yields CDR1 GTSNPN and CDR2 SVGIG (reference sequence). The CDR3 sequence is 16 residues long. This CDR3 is CAWSGYGGPGDYGYTF. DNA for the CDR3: TGTGCCTGGAGCGGCTACGGGGGGCCCGGGGACTATGGCTACACCTTC.

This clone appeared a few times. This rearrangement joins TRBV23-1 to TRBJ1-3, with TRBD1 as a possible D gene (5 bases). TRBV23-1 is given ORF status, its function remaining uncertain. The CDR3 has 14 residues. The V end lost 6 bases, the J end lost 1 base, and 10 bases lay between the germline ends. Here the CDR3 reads CASSHGGSGNTIYF. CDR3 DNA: TGCGCCAGCAGCCACGGGGGGTCTGGAAACACCATATATTTT.

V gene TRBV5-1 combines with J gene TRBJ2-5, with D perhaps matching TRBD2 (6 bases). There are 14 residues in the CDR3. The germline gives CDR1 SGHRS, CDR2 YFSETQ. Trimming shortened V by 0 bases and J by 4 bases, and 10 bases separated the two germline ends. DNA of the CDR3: TGCGCCAGCAGCTTGGTGGAGGGAACAGAGACCCAGTACTTC. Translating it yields CASSLVEGTETQYF.

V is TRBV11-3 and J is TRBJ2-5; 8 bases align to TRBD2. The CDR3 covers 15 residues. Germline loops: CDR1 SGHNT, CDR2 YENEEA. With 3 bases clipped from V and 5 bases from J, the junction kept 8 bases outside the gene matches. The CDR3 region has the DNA TGTGCCAGCAGCTTTTGGATTAGCGGGACGGAGACCCAGTACTTC. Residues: CASSFWISGTETQYF.

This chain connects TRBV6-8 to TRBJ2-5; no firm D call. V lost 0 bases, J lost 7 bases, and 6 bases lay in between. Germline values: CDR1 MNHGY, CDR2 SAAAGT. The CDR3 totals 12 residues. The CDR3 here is CASSYSSGTQYF. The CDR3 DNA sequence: TGTGCCAGCAGTTACTCATCGGGGACCCAGTACTTC.

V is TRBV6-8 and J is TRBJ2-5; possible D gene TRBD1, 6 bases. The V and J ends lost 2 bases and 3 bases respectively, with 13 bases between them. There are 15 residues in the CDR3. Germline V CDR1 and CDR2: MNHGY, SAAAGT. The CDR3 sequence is CASSYPVAGEETQYF. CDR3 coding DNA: TGTGCCAGCAGTTACCCCGTTGCAGGGGAAGAGACCCAGTACTTC.

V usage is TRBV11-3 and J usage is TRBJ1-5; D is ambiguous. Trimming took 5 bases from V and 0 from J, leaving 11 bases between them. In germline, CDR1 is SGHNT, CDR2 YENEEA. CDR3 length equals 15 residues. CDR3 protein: CASSPQDSSNQPQHF. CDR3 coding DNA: TGTGCCAGCAGCCCCCAGGACTCTAGCAATCAGCCCCAGCATTTT.

CDR3 amino acids: CASSARTRFERGEQYF. CDR3 nucleotides: TGTGCCAGCAGTGCAAGGACGCGGTTTGAAAGGGGCGAGCAGTACTTC. The rearrangement uses TRBV6-9 and TRBJ2-7, with D tentatively TRBD1 (5 bases). The CDR3 extends over 16 amino acids. CDR1 MNHGY and CDR2 SVAAGI come from the germline V gene. V was pared by 5 bases and J by 6 bases, with 23 bases between.

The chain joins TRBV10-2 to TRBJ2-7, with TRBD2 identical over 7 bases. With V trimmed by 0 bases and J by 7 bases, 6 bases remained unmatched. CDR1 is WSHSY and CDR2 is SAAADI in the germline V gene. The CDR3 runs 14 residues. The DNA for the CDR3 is TGCGCCAGCAGTGAGTCGGGCCGGGAGGATGAGCAGTACTTC. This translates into CASSESGREDEQYF.

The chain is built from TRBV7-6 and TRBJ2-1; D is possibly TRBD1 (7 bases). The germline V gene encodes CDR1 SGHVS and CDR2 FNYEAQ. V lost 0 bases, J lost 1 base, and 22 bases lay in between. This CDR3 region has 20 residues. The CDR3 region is CASSLASPRAGGNSYNEQFF. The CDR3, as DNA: TGTGCCAGCAGCTTAGCGTCCCCCAGAGCAGGGGGGAATTCCTACAATGAGCAGTTCTTC.

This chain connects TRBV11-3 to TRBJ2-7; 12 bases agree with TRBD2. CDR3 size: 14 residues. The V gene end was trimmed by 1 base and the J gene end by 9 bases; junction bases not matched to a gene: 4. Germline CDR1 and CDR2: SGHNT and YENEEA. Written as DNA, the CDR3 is TGTGCCAGCAGCTTAGGGACTAGCGGGATGACGCAGTACTTC. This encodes CASSLGTSGMTQYF.

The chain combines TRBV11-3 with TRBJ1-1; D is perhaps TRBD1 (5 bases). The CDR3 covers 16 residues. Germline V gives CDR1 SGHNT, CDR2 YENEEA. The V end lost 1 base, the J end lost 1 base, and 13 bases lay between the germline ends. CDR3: CASSLGVWTRNTEAFF. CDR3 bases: TGTGCCAGCAGCTTAGGGGTTTGGACACGGAACACTGAAGCTTTCTTT.

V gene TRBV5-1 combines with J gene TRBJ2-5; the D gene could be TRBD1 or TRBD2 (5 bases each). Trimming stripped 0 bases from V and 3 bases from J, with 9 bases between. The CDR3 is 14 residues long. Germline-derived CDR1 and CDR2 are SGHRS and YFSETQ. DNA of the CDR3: TGCGCCAGCAGCTTGGAGGTGGGGGAAGAGACCCAGTACTTC. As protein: CASSLEVGEETQYF.

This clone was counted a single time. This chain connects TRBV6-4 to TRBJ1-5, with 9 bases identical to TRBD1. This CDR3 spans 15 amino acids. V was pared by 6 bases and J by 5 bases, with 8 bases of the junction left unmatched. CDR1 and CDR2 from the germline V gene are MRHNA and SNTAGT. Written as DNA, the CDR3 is TGTGCCAGCAGGGAGTGGGGACAGGGTGATCAGCCCCAGCATTTT. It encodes CASREWGQGDQPQHF.

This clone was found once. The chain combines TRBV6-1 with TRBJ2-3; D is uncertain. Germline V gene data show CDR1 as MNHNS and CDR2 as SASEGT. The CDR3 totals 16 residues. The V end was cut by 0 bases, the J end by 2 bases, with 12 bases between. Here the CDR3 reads CASSEAPSPPTDTQYF. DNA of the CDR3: TGTGCCAGCAGTGAAGCGCCCAGCCCCCCCACAGATACGCAGTATTTT.